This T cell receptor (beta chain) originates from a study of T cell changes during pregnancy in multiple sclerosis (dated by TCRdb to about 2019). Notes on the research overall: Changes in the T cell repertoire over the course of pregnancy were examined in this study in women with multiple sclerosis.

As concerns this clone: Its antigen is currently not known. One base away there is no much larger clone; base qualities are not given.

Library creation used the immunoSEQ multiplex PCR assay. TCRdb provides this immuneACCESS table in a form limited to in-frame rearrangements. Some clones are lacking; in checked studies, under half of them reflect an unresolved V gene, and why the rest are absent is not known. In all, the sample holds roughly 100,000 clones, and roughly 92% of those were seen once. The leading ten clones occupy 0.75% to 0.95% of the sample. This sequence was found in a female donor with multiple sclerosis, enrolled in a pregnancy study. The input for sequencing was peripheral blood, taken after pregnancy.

The encoded CDR3 is CASSPDSGNTIYF. DNA sequence: TGTGCCAGCTCACCAGACAGTGGAAACACCATATATTTT. The rearrangement combines TRBV18 with TRBJ1-3, and possibly TRBD1, on 5 matching bases. Between the V and J ends, shortened by 2 bases and 3 bases respectively, the junction contains 5 bases. CDR1 and CDR2 were assigned from the germline V gene as KGHSH and LQKENI. From cysteine to phenylalanine, the CDR3 is 13 amino acids long. CDR3 DNA is the only sequence kept; it has 39 bases, read in frame from the first base.